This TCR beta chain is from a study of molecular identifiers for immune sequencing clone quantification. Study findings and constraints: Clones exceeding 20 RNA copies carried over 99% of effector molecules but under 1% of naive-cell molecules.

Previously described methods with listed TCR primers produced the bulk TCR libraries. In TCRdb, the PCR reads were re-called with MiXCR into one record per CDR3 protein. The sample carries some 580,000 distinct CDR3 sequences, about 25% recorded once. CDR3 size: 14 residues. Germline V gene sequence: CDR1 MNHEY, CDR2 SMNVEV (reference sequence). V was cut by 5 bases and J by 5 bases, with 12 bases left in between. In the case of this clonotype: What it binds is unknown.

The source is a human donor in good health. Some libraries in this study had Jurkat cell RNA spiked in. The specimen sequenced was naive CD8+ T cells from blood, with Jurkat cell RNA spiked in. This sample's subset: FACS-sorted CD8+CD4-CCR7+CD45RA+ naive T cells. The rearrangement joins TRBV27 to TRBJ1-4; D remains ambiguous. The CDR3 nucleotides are TGTGCCAGCAGTCGGGCCGCCGCAAATGAAAAACTGTTTTTT. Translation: CASSRAAANEKLFF.